The source of this T cell receptor beta chain is a study of response to subunit inactivated influenza vaccine. General observations from the study: Authors suggested few new T cells are recruited by each seasonal influenza vaccination.

As regards this clonotype: The antigen is undetermined.

From the RT-PCR reads, TCRdb called clonotypes with MiXCR, one entry per CDR3 protein. Here the sample spans under 850,000 distinct CDR3 sequences, about 18% being singletons. This CDR3 has 13 amino acids. V lost 2 bases to trimming and J lost 4 bases, with 8 bases between them. CDR1 is LGHNA, CDR2 YNFKEQ, per germline. The V and J genes are TRBV4-2 and TRBJ1-2, with a tentative D call TRBD1 (6 bases). This receptor was obtained from a man between 50 and 59 years old who received an inactivated influenza vaccine. The sample here was PBMCs from blood, taken more than 4 days after vaccination. CDR3 coding DNA: TGTGCCAGCAGCCAACGGGACACCTATGGCTACACCTTC. This gives the protein CASSQRDTYGYTF.